These 21 T cell receptor beta chains were all obtained from the same sample, sequenced in a study of CD8 T cells in Susac syndrome. RNA in amounts of roughly 0.45 to 1 ug was reverse transcribed with random hexamers. Each CDR3 protein gets one entry after TCRdb re-called the immunoSEQ multiplex PCR reads with MiXCR. The table has about 130,000 distinct CDR3 sequences, around 90% seen once. Sample: CD8+ T cells from PBMCs. The source of these receptors is a human donor with multiple sclerosis.

The chain has TRBV6-5 and TRBJ2-7; tentative D call: TRBD1 (6 bases). The germline V gene has CDR1 MNHEY and CDR2 SVGAGI. The CDR3 contains 14 residues. The germline V and J ends were trimmed by 5 bases and 3 bases, with 14 bases remaining between them. The CDR3 here is CASSGAGEIYEQYF. As DNA, the CDR3 is TGTGCCAGCAGTGGGGCAGGGGAAATCTACGAGCAGTACTTC.

This rearrangement joins TRBV25-1 to TRBJ1-1; weak D call: TRBD1 (5 bases). The germline V gene encodes CDR1 MGHDK and CDR2 SYGVNS. This CDR3 contains 15 residues. Trimming stripped 3 bases from V and 10 bases from J, with 21 bases between. CDR3 nucleotide sequence: TGTGCCAGCAGTGATGGACTGGGACCCGGTCCGGGAGCTTTCTTT. Translation gives CASSDGLGPGPGAFF.

J is TRBJ2-2 and V is TRBV5-6; D not certain. The CDR3 loop spans 15 amino acids. Germline assignment: CDR1 SGHDT and CDR2 YYEEEE. The ends were cut back, 0 bases at V and 6 bases at J, with 12 bases in the middle. In DNA form, the CDR3 reads TGTGCCAGCAGCTTGGGGCCCTCGTGGTCCGGGGAGCTGTTTTTT. This gives the protein CASSLGPSWSGELFF.

This clonotype was seen just once. The V call is TRBV11-2, the J call TRBJ2-1; D is undetermined. The CDR3 is 14 residues long. From germline, CDR1 is SGHAT and CDR2 FQNNGV. V gave up 1 base and J gave up 7 bases, with 11 bases separating them. The DNA for the CDR3 is TGTGCCAGCAGCTTAGGCCCCCATGGGAATGAGCAGTTCTTC. Residues: CASSLGPHGNEQFF.

This chain links TRBV7-9 with TRBJ2-1, with 10 nucleotides matching TRBD2. V shed 5 bases, J shed 7 bases, and the junction held 14 bases outside the gene matches. The CDR3 is made up of 17 amino acids. Germline-derived CDR1 and CDR2 are SEHNR and FQNEAQ (reference sequence). CDR3: CASSHPASGRADNEQFF. The CDR3 DNA is TGTGCCAGCAGCCACCCGGCGAGCGGGAGGGCGGATAATGAGCAGTTCTTC.

V gene TRBV10-3 combines with J gene TRBJ1-1, with 8 bases identical to TRBD1. This CDR3 has 14 amino acids. CDR1 is ENHRY and CDR2 is SYGVKD in the germline V gene. J lost 1 base, V lost 7 bases, and 5 bases had no gene match. The CDR3 bases are TGTGCCATCAAGGCACAGGGGGGGAACACTGAAGCTTTCTTT. It is translated as CAIKAQGGNTEAFF.

Only a few counts were recorded for this clonotype. The gene calls are TRBV5-4 and TRBJ1-1; D remains unclear. CDR1 and CDR2 (germline): SGHNT, YYREEE (reference sequence). This CDR3 contains 15 residues. Trimming removed 0 bases at V and 0 bases at J, with 9 bases between. CDR3 nucleotides: TGTGCCAGCAGCTTGGTCGGCACCTTGAACACTGAAGCTTTCTTT. It yields the protein CASSLVGTLNTEAFF.

This rearrangement joins TRBV20-1 to TRBJ2-7; 9 bases fit TRBD2. This CDR3 is built from 13 residues. The germline CDR1 and CDR2 sequences are DFQATT and SNEGSKA (reference sequence). The J segment lost 1 base and the V segment lost 6 bases, leaving 4 bases of the junction unmatched. The CDR3 region is CSARLADSYEQYF. The CDR3, as DNA: TGCAGTGCCCGACTAGCGGATTCCTACGAGCAGTACTTC.

This clonotype was counted a single time. The rearrangement joins TRBV2 to TRBJ2-3, with TRBD2 matching over 7 bases. The trim removed 3 bases at V and 0 bases at J, leaving 6 bases unmatched. Germline V CDR1 and CDR2: SNHLY, FYNNEI. The CDR3 runs to 16 residues. The CDR3 DNA is TGTGCCAGCAGTGACCCACTAGCGAAGAGCACAGATACGCAGTATTTT. Protein: CASSDPLAKSTDTQYF.

The rearrangement joins TRBV2 to TRBJ2-1, with a possible D match to TRBD2 (6 bases). This CDR3 has 16 residues. The germline V gene has CDR1 SNHLY and CDR2 FYNNEI. The V end lost 6 bases, the J end lost 1 base, and 16 bases lay between the germline ends. The CDR3 DNA follows: TGTGCCAGCAGCCTTGGATGGGGAGGATCCTACAATGAGCAGTTCTTC. This sequence encodes CASSLGWGGSYNEQFF.

V is TRBV6-2 or TRBV6-3 and J is TRBJ2-7; tentatively, D is TRBD1 (5 bases). Trimming cost V 2 bases and J 6 bases, with 14 bases left between them. Germline CDR1 MNHEY, CDR2 SVGEGT. The CDR3 is 14 amino acids. In nucleotides, the CDR3 is TGTGCCAGCAGTTACGTCGGCAGGGTCGGCGAGCAGTACTTC. Its protein is CASSYVGRVGEQYF.

This chain uses TRBV9 with TRBJ2-7; tentatively, D is TRBD1 (5 bases). This CDR3 comprises 16 residues. Germline CDR1 is SGDLS and CDR2 is YYNGEE. The V end was cut by 0 bases, the J end by 5 bases, with 18 bases between. The CDR3: CASSVDAVGRADEQYF. CDR3 coding DNA: TGTGCCAGCAGCGTAGACGCCGTGGGGCGCGCCGACGAGCAGTACTTC.

The J gene is TRBJ2-1, the V gene TRBV5-6; D is uncertain. CDR1 is SGHDT, CDR2 YYEEEE, per germline. The CDR3 is 11 amino acids. Trimming stripped 0 bases from V and 15 bases from J, with 10 bases between. CDR3 protein: CASSLGKKAFF. The CDR3, as DNA: TGTGCCAGCAGCTTGGGTAAGAAGGCGTTCTTC.

The rearrangement joins TRBV20-1 to TRBJ2-3, with unresolved D. CDR1 and CDR2 from the germline V gene are DFQATT and SNEGSKA (reference sequence). The CDR3 extends over 15 amino acids. V was trimmed by 8 bases and J by 0 bases, leaving 18 bases between them. The CDR3 sequence is CSSFHPSYSTDTQYF. The CDR3 nucleotides are TGCAGTTCTTTCCATCCCTCTTATAGCACAGATACGCAGTATTTT.

This clonotype was found a few times. V and J are TRBV27 and TRBJ2-7, with D perhaps matching TRBD2 (5 bases). From germline, CDR1 is MNHEY and CDR2 SMNVEV (reference sequence). This CDR3 spans 13 amino acids. V dropped 3 bases and J dropped 2 bases, with 8 bases sitting between them. This CDR3 reads CASSFAGTYEQYF. In DNA form, the CDR3 reads TGTGCCAGCAGTTTCGCGGGTACCTACGAGCAGTACTTC.

This rearrangement joins TRBV27 to TRBJ2-7; 13 bases match TRBD2. Germline V CDR1 and CDR2: MNHEY, SMNVEV (reference sequence). J gave up 5 bases and V 3 bases, and 4 bases lay outside the gene matches. CDR3 length: 15 residues. The CDR3 protein is CASSLWTSGSNEQYF. The CDR3 DNA reads TGTGCCAGCAGTTTGTGGACTAGCGGGAGTAACGAGCAGTACTTC.

V gene TRBV4-1 combines with J gene TRBJ1-1, with D perhaps matching TRBD1 (5 bases). V dropped 4 bases and J dropped 4 bases, with 10 bases sitting between them. The CDR3 runs 13 residues. From germline, CDR1 is MGHRA and CDR2 YSYEKL. The DNA of the CDR3 is TGCGCCAGCAGCCCCAATGGGGCCACTGAAGCTTTCTTT. As protein: CASSPNGATEAFF.

The rearrangement links TRBV11-2 to TRBJ2-5, with TRBD1 matching 7 bases. Germline-derived CDR1 and CDR2 are SGHAT and FQNNGV. This CDR3 has 16 residues. Losses at the gene ends were 2 bases for V and 3 bases for J; bases not matched to a gene: 9. The CDR3 DNA sequence: TGTGCCAGCAGCTTAAACCCGTCCGGGACAGAAGAGACCCAGTACTTC. This sequence encodes CASSLNPSGTEETQYF.

The chain uses TRBV19 and TRBJ2-1; D is possibly TRBD1 or TRBD2 (5 bases each). Trimming left V 6 bases short and J 5 bases short, with 14 bases between. Germline V gene lookup returns CDR1 LNHDA and CDR2 SQIVND (reference sequence). This CDR3 region has 14 residues. In nucleotides, the CDR3 is TGTGCCAGTAGATACTCGGGGCCCCACAATGAGCAGTTCTTC. Protein product: CASRYSGPHNEQFF. Variable domain in full (rest from reference TRBV19 and TRBJ2-1): DGGITQSPKYLFRKEGQNVTLSCEQNLNHDAMYWYRQDPGQGLRLIYYSQIVNDFQKGDIAEGYSVSREKKESFPLTVTSAQKNPTAFYLCASRYSGPHNEQFFGPGTRLTVL.

CDR3 DNA sequence: TGTGCCAGCAACCGGGGGTACACTGAAGCTTTCTTT. Its protein is CASNRGYTEAFF. The chain employs TRBV7-9 and TRBJ1-1; a possible D gene is TRBD1 (5 bases). The germline V gene has CDR1 SEHNR and CDR2 FQNEAQ (reference sequence). V was trimmed by 7 bases and J by 3 bases, leaving 9 bases between them. This CDR3 contains 12 residues.

The chain combines TRBV27 with TRBJ2-7; D gene ambiguous. V lost 10 bases, J lost 1 base, and 17 bases lay in between. CDR1 and CDR2 (germline): MNHEY, SMNVEV (reference sequence). The CDR3 extends over 14 amino acids. For the CDR3, the DNA is TGTGCCACCTCTCCCAGAGGCACTTCCTACGAGCAGTACTTC. Encoded protein: CATSPRGTSYEQYF.